The entry below gives a single TCR beta chain sequence along with its context. The count of this clone is one. No cognate antigen has been identified for it. Nothing much larger sits one base from this clone, and base qualities are not available. Using the deep immunoSEQ assay, TCR CDR3 regions were amplified from genomic DNA by multiplex PCR. Extracted genomic DNA from each cell subset was distributed evenly across all wells of several immunoSEQ 96-well plates, and each plate was treated as a replicate. For sorted subsets, 200 to 250 ng of genomic DNA, equivalent to about 30,000 T cell genomes, went into each replicate PCR. Purified libraries were measured with a Qubit 3.0 fluorometer, size-checked on a Bioanalyzer 2100, and measured again with the KAPA Library Quantification kit. Every immunoSEQ 96-well plate was sequenced on a dedicated single-read 150-cycle Illumina NextSeq 550 flow cell. Regarding the original processing steps: Because only junctional sequences without quality scores were contained in the immunoSEQ output, filtering matching that applied to full-length reads could not be performed. Sequences were annotated with PyIR, a Python wrapper for IgBLAST v1.9, using IMGT germline references to assign V/J genes and CDR3. Reads were removed for weak V/J assignments (E-value above 1e-6), missing CDR3, stop codons, out-of-frame junctions, or ambiguous translated residues. V3J clonotypes were defined by identical inferred V gene, J gene, and CDR3 amino acid sequence. Percentage overlap between repertoires was computed as shared unique clonotypes divided by the size of the smaller repertoire. Richness of each repertoire was evaluated using RTK rarefaction, the Chao1 estimator, and Recon v2.1 estimates of unobserved clonotypes. Generation probabilities for all TCRbeta clonotypes obtained by the gDNA method from several donors were computed using OLGA. TCRdb stores this immuneACCESS table with in-frame sequences only. Part of the clones is absent; in the studies checked, under half of the shortfall reflects unresolved V genes, and no reason is known for the rest. D and trimming were read from the DNA, whereas the V and J calls and clone size are those reported in that table. The sample table lists 800,000 or so clones, just over 95% of them with a count of one. Over 0.2% of the sample belongs to the ten largest clones.

The data are from a study of shared clonotypes between healthy human individuals (dated by TCRdb to between 2020 and 2021). For the wider study: The cohort comprised two women and a few men aged 18 to 49 years. For each donor, CD4 naive and CD4 memory were each given three plates, CD8 naive was given two plates, and CD8 memory was given one plate. The study deeply sequenced blood TCR repertoires of about five healthy adults to estimate repertoire size and the extent of clonotype sharing between individuals. To increase sequencing depth and limit assay-specific biases, different laboratories used diverse techniques to prepare libraries and sequence TCR repertoires. Per donor, leukapheresis produced somewhere between about 0.94 and 8.9 billion PBMCs.

For the CD8 naive samples, CD45RO-negative cells were positively selected for CCR7, yielding a CD45RA+CCR7+ population from which TemRA cells were excluded. Donors were healthy HIV-negative adults with no recently reported acute infections or vaccinations. Every donor was a Caucasian adult residing in Nashville, Tennessee, USA. After blood collection by leukapheresis, PBMCs were isolated using Ficoll-Histopaque density gradient centrifugation and then cryopreserved in the vapor phase of liquid nitrogen. Analytical flow cytometry was used to check the purity and quantity of each magnetically sorted T cell population. Each sorted fraction had its genomic DNA isolated and then quantified by UV absorbance on a Nanodrop 2000c. The CDR3 covers 11 residues, taking in both the cysteine and the phenylalanine. Only CDR3 DNA remains: 33 bases, in frame from the first base. CDR1 and CDR2, looked up from the germline V gene, are SGHVS and FNYEAQ. V and J lose 5 bases and 8 bases, and a span of 7 bases separates them.

The study at large found these results: The small number of donors limited the genetic and exposure-history diversity represented. Rarefaction of sorted-subset datasets indicated incomplete sequencing despite the large sequencing depth. Only blood was sampled, and tissue TCR repertoires likely differ from those in blood. Based on pairwise subsampling, the degree of clonotype sharing among donors was expected to be affected by sequencing depth. Clonotypes shared by all four sorted-subset donors showed higher generation probabilities than non-shared clonotypes. Naive subsets generally had larger estimated clonotype richness than memory subsets. When a few donors were compared, the shared fraction of clonotypes was about 5% for naive CD4, about 4% for naive CD8, more than 2% for memory CD4, and 0.35% to 0.4% for memory CD8.

This TCR was recovered from a man aged 25-40 years in good health. The sequencing sample was made of naive CD8+ T cells sorted from blood. The cell subset or site label on this specimen signifies: CD45RA+CCR7+. This chain joins TRBV7-6 to TRBJ2-1; no D gene is confidently identified. The nucleotide sequence is TGTGCCAGCAGCAAAGGGCATGAGCAGTTCTTC. This is translated as CASSKGHEQFF.